The 25 T cell receptor beta chains listed next were all sequenced from one sample in a study of immune evolution from preneoplasia to lung adenocarcinoma. Profiled with immunoSEQ multiplex PCR; TCRdb holds only in-frame clones, not every one. Of about 3,700 clones in the sample, 85% were seen once. The sequencing sample was made of FFPE invasive lung adenocarcinoma tissue. The receptors stem from a person between 50 and 60 years old with lung adenocarcinoma.

The rearrangement links TRBV10-2 to TRBJ1-1; 10 bases map to TRBD1. Germline-derived CDR1 and CDR2 are WSHSY and SAAADI. J was trimmed by 7 bases and V by 5 bases; bases with no gene match: 4. There are 13 residues in the CDR3. CDR3: CASSKGQGGEAFF. The CDR3 nucleotides read TGCGCCAGCAGTAAAGGACAGGGGGGTGAAGCTTTCTTT.

The chain employs TRBV30 and TRBJ1-2; maybe TRBD1 (6 bases). Trimming took off 2 bases at V and 4 bases at J, with 11 bases between the two ends. From germline, CDR1 is GTSNPN and CDR2 SVGIG (reference sequence). The CDR3 contains 13 residues. The CDR3 sequence: CAWSRRGIYGYTF. CDR3 DNA: TGTGCCTGGAGTCGCAGGGGCATCTATGGCTACACCTTC.

The CDR3 DNA follows: TGCGCCAGCAGCCGAGGGGCAGGGGGTGGAAACACCATATATTTT. Encoded protein: CASSRGAGGGNTIYF. The V call is TRBV5-1, the J call TRBJ1-3; 7 bases agree with TRBD1. The CDR3 extends over 15 amino acids. CDR1 is SGHRS and CDR2 is YFSETQ in the germline V gene. V shed 4 bases and J 3 bases; nucleotides not matched to a gene: 7.

V and J are TRBV9 and TRBJ1-6; D is unclear. The germline V gene encodes CDR1 SGDLS and CDR2 YYNGEE. The CDR3 consists of 14 residues. Between the trimmed V and J ends, which lost 4 bases and 7 bases, there was a span of 12 bases. CDR3 loop: CASSSRVGNSPLHF. In DNA form, the CDR3 reads TGTGCCAGCAGCTCTAGGGTTGGCAATTCACCCCTCCACTTT. Variable domain in full (rest from reference TRBV9 and TRBJ1-6): DSGVTQTPKHLITATGQRVTLRCSPRSGDLSVYWYQQSLDQGLQFLIQYYNGEERAKGNILERFSAQQFPDLHSELNLSSLELGDSALYFCASSSRVGNSPLHFGNGTRLTVT.

This sequence joins TRBV7-9 and TRBJ1-2; 7 nucleotides align to TRBD1. The germline gives CDR1 SEHNR, CDR2 FQNEAQ (reference sequence). The CDR3 covers 14 residues. Trimming removed 4 bases from V and 3 bases from J; junction bases left unmatched: 5. In DNA, the CDR3 is TGTGCCAGCAGCTCATCGGACAGGTACTATGGCTACACCTTC. Its translation is CASSSSDRYYGYTF.

The chain uses TRBV11-2 and TRBJ1-6, with a possible D match to TRBD1 (6 bases). The CDR3 is 14 amino acids. From germline, CDR1 is SGHAT and CDR2 FQNNGV. Trimming removed 2 bases from V and 8 bases from J, with 10 bases in between. This chain's CDR3 is CASSLQGRYSPLHF. The CDR3 DNA sequence: TGTGCCAGCAGCTTACAGGGGAGGTATTCACCCCTCCACTTT.

The rearrangement joins TRBV9 to TRBJ1-2, with 8 bases lining up with TRBD1. V shed 0 bases and J 4 bases; nucleotides not matched to a gene: 5. Per the germline V gene, CDR1 is SGDLS and CDR2 is YYNGEE. The CDR3 runs 15 residues. The CDR3 DNA sequence: TGTGCCAGCAGCGTAGATCAGGGGGCAGGCTATGGCTACACCTTC. It specifies CASSVDQGAGYGYTF.

J is TRBJ1-2 and V is TRBV6-6, with 7 bases fitting TRBD1. The germline V gene encodes CDR1 MNHNY and CDR2 SVGAGI (reference sequence). Unmatched junction bases numbered 8, after V lost 6 bases and J lost 7 bases. The CDR3 has 13 amino acids. This CDR3 is CASRREGGSGYTF. The CDR3 region has the DNA TGTGCCAGCAGAAGAGAAGGGGGCTCTGGCTACACCTTC.

The table lists this clone with a count of one. The chain employs TRBV28 and TRBJ2-3; D is unclear. The germline V gene has CDR1 MDHEN and CDR2 SYDVKM. V was cut by 0 bases and J by 0 bases, with 7 bases left in between. The CDR3 has 15 residues. DNA of the CDR3: TGTGCCAGCAGTTTATGGACGGACAGCACAGATACGCAGTATTTT. The encoded protein is CASSLWTDSTDTQYF.

The chain is built from TRBV30 and TRBJ1-6; D gene ambiguous. This CDR3 has 15 amino acids. Germline-derived CDR1 and CDR2 are GTSNPN and SVGIG (reference sequence). The V and J ends lost 4 bases and 4 bases respectively, with 14 bases between them. CDR3 amino acids: CAWKEPTPYNSPLHF. The CDR3 DNA reads as TGTGCCTGGAAAGAACCGACACCTTATAATTCACCCCTCCACTTT.

The chain combines TRBV28 with TRBJ2-7; tentatively, D is TRBD1 or TRBD2 (6 bases each). The germline V gene encodes CDR1 MDHEN and CDR2 SYDVKM. V shed 6 bases and J shed 7 bases, with 22 bases lying between them. This CDR3 comprises 15 residues. For the CDR3, the DNA is TGTGCCAGCAGAGATTTCGGACAACAAGGGGGGGAGCAGTACTTC. Its translation: CASRDFGQQGGEQYF.

This clone was observed once. The chain is built from TRBV19 and TRBJ1-5; possibly TRBD1 for D (5 bases). CDR1 and CDR2 (germline): LNHDA, SQIVND (reference sequence). V lost 0 bases to trimming and J lost 3 bases, with 9 bases between them. There are 15 residues in the CDR3. CDR3 nucleotide sequence: TGTGCCAGTAGTATAGATGGGGGTTCCAATCAGCCCCAGCATTTT. Its protein is CASSIDGGSNQPQHF.

The CDR3 is CASSPWTSGGAQFF. The CDR3 DNA follows: TGCGCCAGCAGCCCTTGGACTAGCGGGGGGGCGCAGTTCTTC. V usage is TRBV5-1 and J usage is TRBJ2-1; TRBD2 matches 15 bases. The trim removed 4 bases at V and 12 bases at J, leaving 5 bases unmatched. Looked up from germline, CDR1 is SGHRS and CDR2 is YFSETQ. The length of the CDR3 is 14 residues.

Worth noting for this clone: At one of its ends the junction is not consistent with the germline gene, which may arise from a read error. V is TRBV7-7 and J is TRBJ2-5; TRBD2 aligns across 8 bases. The CDR3 consists of 15 residues. Germline-derived CDR1 and CDR2 are SSHAT and FNYEAQ (reference sequence). The CDR3, as DNA: TGTGCTAGCAGCTTAGGGAGCGGGGGTCAAGAGACCCAGTACTTC. Its protein is CASSLGSGGQETQYF.

J is TRBJ1-5 and V is TRBV7-9; D is possibly TRBD1 (5 bases). This CDR3 has 15 amino acids. CDR1 is SEHNR and CDR2 is FQNEAQ in the germline V gene (reference sequence). Trimming removed 1 base at V and 2 bases at J, with 9 bases between. The CDR3: CASSLGGAGNQPQHF. The CDR3 DNA sequence: TGTGCCAGCAGCTTAGGAGGGGCCGGCAATCAGCCCCAGCATTTT.

This clone was detected only a few times. The gene calls are TRBV6-1 and TRBJ1-1; D not resolved. V gave up 2 bases and J gave up 1 base, with 5 bases separating them. This CDR3 is built from 13 residues. Germline loops: CDR1 MNHNS, CDR2 SASEGT. For the CDR3, the DNA is TGTGCCAGCAGTGAATTGTGGAACACTGAAGCTTTCTTT. The encoded protein is CASSELWNTEAFF.

This clone was detected a few times. The gene calls are TRBV7-9 and TRBJ2-3; D call uncertain. This CDR3 has 12 residues. V dropped 5 bases and J dropped 3 bases, with 6 bases sitting between them. Germline values: CDR1 SEHNR, CDR2 FQNEAQ (reference sequence). The CDR3 region has the DNA TGTGCCAGCAGCCCCGTAACAGATACGCAGTATTTT. Protein: CASSPVTDTQYF. The full variable domain, rest sourced from reference TRBV7-9 and TRBJ2-3, is DTGVSQNPRHKITKRGQNVTFRCDPISEHNRLYWYRQTLGQGPEFLTYFQNEAQLEKSRLLSDRFSAERPKGSFSTLEIQRTEQGDSAMYLCASSPVTDTQYFGPGTRLTVL.

The chain links TRBV5-1 to TRBJ2-5, with unresolved D. V gave up 3 bases and J gave up 4 bases, with 10 bases separating them. The CDR3 has 13 residues. Germline values: CDR1 SGHRS, CDR2 YFSETQ. CDR3: CASSSGVGETQYF. The DNA of the CDR3 is TGCGCCAGCAGCTCAGGAGTGGGAGAGACCCAGTACTTC.

This chain connects TRBV9 to TRBJ2-1; no firm D call. The V gene lost 0 bases and the J gene lost 0 bases, with 7 bases spanning the gap. Germline V gene lookup returns CDR1 SGDLS and CDR2 YYNGEE. This CDR3 is built from 15 residues. The CDR3 is CASSVGFSSYNEQFF. CDR3 DNA: TGTGCCAGCAGCGTAGGCTTTAGCTCCTACAATGAGCAGTTCTTC.

The J gene is TRBJ1-4, the V gene TRBV30; perhaps TRBD1 as D (5 bases). The CDR3 consists of 15 residues. V lost 8 bases, J lost 0 bases, and 16 bases lay in between. Germline lookup yields CDR1 GTSNPN and CDR2 SVGIG (reference sequence). Here the CDR3 reads CALHPKTATNEKLFF. For the CDR3, the DNA is TGTGCCCTACACCCTAAGACAGCAACTAATGAAAAACTGTTTTTT.

The chain employs TRBV5-6 and TRBJ1-5; D possibly corresponds to TRBD1 (5 bases). The CDR3 consists of 16 residues. Trimming stripped 8 bases from V and 2 bases from J, with 20 bases between. Germline-derived CDR1 and CDR2 are SGHDT and YYEEEE. The DNA of the CDR3 is TGTGCCAGTACGCTTCGTCGGGGCTTGGGCAATCAGCCCCAGCATTTT. Translating gives CASTLRRGLGNQPQHF.

The chain uses TRBV7-3 and TRBJ2-2, with no clear D. V was clipped by 3 bases and J by 5 bases, with 4 bases between them. The CDR3 extends over 12 amino acids. In germline, CDR1 is SGHTA, CDR2 FQGTGA. The CDR3, as DNA: TGTGCCAGCAGCTTGTTGACCGGGGAGCTGTTTTTT. This gives the protein CASSLLTGELFF.

This clone was seen a single time. The chain recombines TRBV6-1 with TRBJ2-3, with a possible D match to TRBD1 (5 bases). V was trimmed by 0 bases and J by 1 base, leaving 14 bases between them. The germline V gene has CDR1 MNHNS and CDR2 SASEGT. The CDR3 has 17 residues. CDR3 DNA sequence: TGTGCCAGCAGTGAAGCTAGATCGGGCAGGGGCACAGATACGCAGTATTTT. Translated: CASSEARSGRGTDTQYF.

In nucleotides, the CDR3 is TGTGCCAGCTCACCAAAAAATGAAAAACTGTTTTTT. Protein sequence: CASSPKNEKLFF. The chain links TRBV18 to TRBJ1-4; no firm D call. CDR3 length: 12 amino acids. Per germline, CDR1 KGHSH and CDR2 LQKENI. With 2 bases removed from V and 5 bases from J, the gap between germline ends came to 3 bases. The whole variable domain, filled in from reference TRBV18 and TRBJ1-4, reads NAGVMQNPRHLVRRRGQEARLRCSPMKGHSHVYWYRQLPEEGLKFMVYLQKENIIDESGMPKERFSAEFPKEGPSILRIQQVVRGDSAAYFCASSPKNEKLFFGSGTQLSVL.

This clone has only a few counts. The rearrangement uses TRBV15 and TRBJ1-6; 7 nucleotides agree with TRBD1. Trimming took 1 base from V and 8 from J; bases not matched to a gene: 5. The CDR3 is 15 amino acids. Germline V lookup: CDR1 LNHNV, CDR2 YYDKDF (reference sequence). The chain's CDR3 is CATSRGGQRDSPLHF. The CDR3, as DNA: TGTGCCACCAGCAGAGGGGGACAGCGCGATTCACCCCTCCACTTT.